Only a few counts were recorded for the clone carrying this TCR beta chain. Participant ages covered roughly 18 to 89 years across some 25 US areas. Participant reports of clinical history set cohort assignment. All recovered Cohort 3 donors got two negative PCRs, got clearance, or saw symptom resolution. Here immunoSEQ multiplex PCR was the method, and the copy in TCRdb shows in-frame clones only, minus some. The table records 300,000 to 450,000 clones, 85% to 90% of them present only once. The V gene end was trimmed by 4 bases and the J gene end by 4 bases; junction bases not matched to a gene: 18. The CDR3 extends over 19 amino acids. Germline V CDR1 and CDR2: SGHTA, FQGNSA. This entry comes from a study of blood T cell repertoires in COVID-19.

This chain links TRBV7-2 with TRBJ1-5; 8 nucleotides agree with TRBD1. The receptor's source is a man aged 18 to 35 who had recovered from COVID-19. Sequenced input: PBMCs or T cells enriched from blood (not recorded which). The CDR3: CASSCKPIDRGRVNQPQHF. For the CDR3, the DNA is TGTGCCAGCAGCTGCAAGCCAATAGACAGGGGTAGGGTAAATCAGCCCCAGCATTTT.